The sequence of this TCR beta chain was determined in a study of cytomegalovirus exposure and HLA in healthy donors. PCR used 60 Vbeta primers and 13 Jbeta primers. The method was immunoSEQ multiplex PCR; TCRdb's version includes in-frame clones alone and lacks a portion of them. The sample has 120,000 or so clones, around 67% seen once. CDR3 size: 18 residues. V lost 0 bases, J lost 1 base, and 12 bases stayed unmatched. Germline CDR1 SGHRS, CDR2 YFSETQ. Sequencing was done on a sample of PBMCs. This receptor was taken from a woman between 35 and 50 years old in good health and CMV-seronegative. This sequence joins TRBV5-1 and TRBJ2-5; 7 bases agree with TRBD2. The CDR3 region is CASSLAGAGSQGQETQYF. CDR3 in DNA: TGCGCCAGCAGCTTGGCCGGAGCGGGAAGTCAGGGCCAAGAGACCCAGTACTTC.